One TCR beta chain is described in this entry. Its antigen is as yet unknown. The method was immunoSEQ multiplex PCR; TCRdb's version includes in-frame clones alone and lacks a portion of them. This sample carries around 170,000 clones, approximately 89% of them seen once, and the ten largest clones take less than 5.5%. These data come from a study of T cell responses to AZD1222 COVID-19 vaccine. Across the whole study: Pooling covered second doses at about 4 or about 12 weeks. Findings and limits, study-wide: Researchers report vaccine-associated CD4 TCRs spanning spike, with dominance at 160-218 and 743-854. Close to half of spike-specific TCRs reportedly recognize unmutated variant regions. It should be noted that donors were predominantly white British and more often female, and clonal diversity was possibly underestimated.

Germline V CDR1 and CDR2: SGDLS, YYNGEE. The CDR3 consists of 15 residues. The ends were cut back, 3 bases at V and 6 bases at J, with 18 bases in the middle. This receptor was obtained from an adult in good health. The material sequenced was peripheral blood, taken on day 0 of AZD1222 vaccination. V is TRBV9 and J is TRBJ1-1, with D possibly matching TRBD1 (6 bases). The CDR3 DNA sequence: TGTGCCAGCAGCGCCCCGTCGGGGGGGGCCGCTGAAGCTTTCTTT. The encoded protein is CASSAPSGGAAEAFF.